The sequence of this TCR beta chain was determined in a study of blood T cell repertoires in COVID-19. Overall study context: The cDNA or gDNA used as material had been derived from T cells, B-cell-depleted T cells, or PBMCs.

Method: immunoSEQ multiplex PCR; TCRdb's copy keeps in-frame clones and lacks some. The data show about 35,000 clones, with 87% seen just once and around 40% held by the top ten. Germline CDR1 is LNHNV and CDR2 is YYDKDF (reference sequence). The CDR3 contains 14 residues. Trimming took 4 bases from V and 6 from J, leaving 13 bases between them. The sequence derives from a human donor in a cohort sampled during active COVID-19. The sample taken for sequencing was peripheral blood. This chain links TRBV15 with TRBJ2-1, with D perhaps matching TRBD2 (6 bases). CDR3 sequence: CATSIPGLRNEQFF. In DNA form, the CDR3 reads TGTGCCACCAGCATACCGGGACTCCGCAATGAGCAGTTCTTC.